The sequence of this TCR beta chain was determined in a study of blood T cells in healthy people across ages. Points from the study as a whole: A greater number of naive CD4+ cells and higher diversity distinguished long-lived donors from aged donors. What prevented conclusive comparison of naive and antigen-experienced cells was that PBMCs were unsorted.

In regard to this clonotype: The antigen is unknown.

Then a second PCR, running roughly 7 to 11 cycles, was carried out with a sample-barcoded 5' primer and a J-beta primer mix. Every single cDNA molecule received a tag from a template-switch adaptor with 12 random nucleotides. TCRdb recomputed calls from the 5' RACE reads with MiXCR, one row per CDR3 protein. Of over a million distinct CDR3 sequences in the sample, around 43% were seen once. With V trimmed by 3 bases and J by 4 bases, 4 bases remained unmatched. The CDR3 contains 14 residues. The germline V gene has CDR1 SNHLY and CDR2 FYNNEI. A minimum of 6 micrograms of total RNA was extracted per sample.

The sample comprised blood. The receptor was isolated from a woman in her fifties or sixties in good health. This rearrangement joins TRBV2 to TRBJ2-7; TRBD1 aligns across 9 bases. In nucleotides, the CDR3 is TGTGCCAGCAGTGATGGGACAGGGATGTACGAGCAGTACTTC. Protein: CASSDGTGMYEQYF.